One and the same sample provided the 29 T cell receptor beta chains below, sequenced in a study of cytomegalovirus exposure and HLA in healthy donors. PCR was performed using 60 Vbeta and 13 Jbeta primers. The protocol was immunoSEQ multiplex PCR, while the TCRdb copy is restricted to in-frame clones and leaves out a portion. The sample has 150,000 to 200,000 clones; about four fifths are singletons. The sequencing sample was made of PBMCs. The receptor source for this set is a woman aged 18-35 years in good health and CMV-seropositive.

In this sample, this clone turned up a few times. The chain recombines TRBV6-4 with TRBJ1-2; D uncertain. The CDR3 contains 14 residues. The V gene's germline CDR1 is MRHNA and CDR2 SNTAGT. The V and J ends lost 6 bases and 4 bases respectively, with 15 bases between them. CDR3: CASRAPNRGYGYTF. The CDR3 nucleotides are TGTGCCAGCAGAGCCCCTAATCGGGGCTATGGCTACACCTTC.

V usage is TRBV11-3 and J usage is TRBJ2-2; 9 bases agree with TRBD1. V shed 3 bases and J 5 bases; nucleotides not matched to a gene: 4. Germline CDR1 reads SGHNT; CDR2 reads YENEEA. The CDR3 contains 15 residues. The CDR3 reads CASSFGTGLTGELFF. The CDR3 coding sequence is TGTGCCAGCAGCTTCGGGACAGGGCTAACCGGGGAGCTGTTTTTT.

This clone was recorded a few times. The chain is built from TRBV19 and TRBJ1-1; D perhaps matches TRBD1 (6 bases). The germline V and J ends were trimmed by 5 bases and 6 bases, with 19 bases remaining between them. CDR1 is LNHDA and CDR2 is SQIVND in the germline V gene (reference sequence). This CDR3 spans 15 amino acids. CDR3 sequence: CASSVGQFYIAEAFF. The CDR3 coding sequence is TGTGCCAGTAGTGTCGGACAGTTTTATATCGCTGAAGCTTTCTTT. Together with reference TRBV19 and TRBJ1-1, the CDR3 gives the full variable domain: DGGITQSPKYLFRKEGQNVTLSCEQNLNHDAMYWYRQDPGQGLRLIYYSQIVNDFQKGDIAEGYSVSREKKESFPLTVTSAQKNPTAFYLCASSVGQFYIAEAFFGQGTRLTVV.

This clone was observed once. CDR3 nucleotides: TGTGCCAGACAAAGTAGGGCAGGGGGCACTGAAGCTTTCTTT. Its protein is CARQSRAGGTEAFF. This chain connects TRBV2 to TRBJ1-1; 7 nucleotides line up with TRBD1. V shed 9 bases, J shed 4 bases, and the junction held 11 bases outside the gene matches. This CDR3 is 14 amino acids long. The V gene's germline CDR1 is SNHLY and CDR2 FYNNEI.

The chain carries TRBV7-9 and TRBJ1-5; 7 nucleotides line up with TRBD1. Germline V CDR1 and CDR2: SEHNR, FQNEAQ (reference sequence). V gave up 1 base and J gave up 5 bases; unmatched junction bases: 2. CDR3 size: 14 residues. CDR3 nucleotides: TGTGCCAGCAGCTTAGGGCAGGGGGATCAGCCCCAGCATTTT. This sequence encodes CASSLGQGDQPQHF.

The V gene is TRBV5-5, the J gene TRBJ1-1; D remains ambiguous. V was clipped by 2 bases and J by 0 bases, with 5 bases between them. CDR3 size: 13 residues. CDR1 is SGHKS and CDR2 is YYEKEE in the germline V gene (reference sequence). The DNA of the CDR3 is TGTGCCAGCAGCTTAGGAGTGAACACTGAAGCTTTCTTT. It yields the protein CASSLGVNTEAFF.

The gene calls are TRBV30 and TRBJ1-3; D ambiguous. The germline gives CDR1 GTSNPN, CDR2 SVGIG (reference sequence). The CDR3 sequence is 11 residues long. With 8 bases removed from V and 7 bases from J, the gap between germline ends came to 12 bases. The CDR3 bases are TGTGCCGGGGAGCGGCAGAACACCATATATTTT. Encoded protein: CAGERQNTIYF.

The chain employs TRBV14 and TRBJ1-6; a weak D match, TRBD1 (5 bases). The CDR3 extends over 15 amino acids. Germline V gene lookup returns CDR1 SGHDN and CDR2 FVKESK. Trimming cost V 4 bases and J 10 bases, with 17 bases left between them. The CDR3 nucleotides are TGTGCCAGCAGCCCTACGGCAGGGTTCGGGTCACCCCTCCACTTT. It codes for CASSPTAGFGSPLHF.

This clone was seen just once. The genes are TRBV6-1 and TRBJ1-5; unclear D gene. V lost 4 bases and J lost 6, with 10 bases in between. Germline loops: CDR1 MNHNS, CDR2 SASEGT. This CDR3 has 13 residues. DNA for the CDR3: TGTGCCAGCAGTGTCCGGGAAAGTCAGCCCCAGCATTTT. It specifies CASSVRESQPQHF.

This clone came up a few times. The chain uses TRBV6-6 and TRBJ2-7; 8 bases are shared with TRBD1. With 2 bases clipped from V and 2 bases from J, the junction kept 8 bases outside the gene matches. This CDR3 has 16 amino acids. The germline V gene has CDR1 MNHNY and CDR2 SVGAGI (reference sequence). For the CDR3, the DNA is TGTGCCAGCAGTTACCCCAGGACAGGGATCCCCTACGAGCAGTACTTC. It yields the protein CASSYPRTGIPYEQYF.

V gene TRBV4-1 combines with J gene TRBJ1-4; 7 bases are shared with TRBD1. The CDR3 spans 16 residues. Germline V CDR1 and CDR2: MGHRA, YSYEKL. The V segment lost 4 bases and the J segment 8 bases; nucleotides outside the gene matches: 13. Here the CDR3 reads CASSPGRRGQNEKLFF. The CDR3, as DNA: TGCGCCAGCAGCCCAGGGAGGAGGGGACAGAACGAAAAACTGTTTTTT.

The rearrangement joins TRBV7-2 to TRBJ2-7, with 7 bases lining up with TRBD1. CDR3 length equals 15 residues. Trimming removed 8 bases from V and 2 bases from J; junction bases left unmatched: 12. Looked up from germline, CDR1 is SGHTA and CDR2 is FQGNSA. In DNA form, the CDR3 reads TGTGCCAGCCCTCCACCCGGACAGGAGGCCTACGAGCAGTACTTC. The encoded protein is CASPPPGQEAYEQYF.

The chain couples TRBV6-5 to TRBJ1-2; D not certain. Germline V gene sequence: CDR1 MNHEY, CDR2 SVGAGI. V was clipped by 6 bases and J by 4 bases, with 15 bases between them. The CDR3 runs 14 residues. The CDR3 DNA reads as TGTGCCAGCAGAGCCCCTAATCGGGGCTATGGCTACACCTTC. It translates to CASRAPNRGYGYTF.

This clone was seen once. CDR3 protein: CASSRGGLVEKLFF. CDR3 sequence (DNA): TGTGCCAGCAGCAGAGGCGGCTTAGTAGAAAAACTGTTTTTT. The rearrangement uses TRBV27 and TRBJ1-4; D remains ambiguous. The CDR3 totals 14 residues. Germline CDR1 MNHEY, CDR2 SMNVEV (reference sequence). The V gene lost 6 bases and the J gene lost 8 bases, with 16 bases spanning the gap.

V and J are TRBV30 and TRBJ2-7; TRBD2 agrees at 8 bases. V shed 0 bases and J 3 bases; nucleotides not matched to a gene: 4. The CDR3 is 14 amino acids. Germline V lookup: CDR1 GTSNPN, CDR2 SVGIG (reference sequence). The CDR3 protein is CAWSVGLVDYEQYF. Written as DNA, the CDR3 is TGTGCCTGGAGTGTGGGACTAGTGGACTACGAGCAGTACTTC.

This clone was seen a handful of times. The genes are TRBV28 and TRBJ1-5; D perhaps matches TRBD1 (6 bases). The CDR3 runs 16 residues. CDR1 and CDR2 (germline): MDHEN, SYDVKM. V shed 6 bases and J shed 0 bases, with 15 bases lying between them. The DNA for the CDR3 is TGTGCCAGCAGAATATCCACAGGGTATAGCAATCAGCCCCAGCATTTT. Translated, it gives CASRISTGYSNQPQHF.

This chain's CDR3 is CASSMIGSGYTF. As DNA, the CDR3 is TGTGCCAGCAGCATGATTGGGAGTGGCTACACCTTC. The chain carries TRBV2 and TRBJ1-2; D is uncertain. The CDR3 covers 12 residues. V gave up 6 bases and J gave up 7 bases, with 12 bases separating them. Germline V gene lookup returns CDR1 SNHLY and CDR2 FYNNEI.

The chain joins TRBV6-4 to TRBJ1-1; D not certain. With 6 bases removed from V and 5 bases from J, the gap between germline ends came to 13 bases. This CDR3 has 13 residues. Germline V lookup: CDR1 MRHNA, CDR2 SNTAGT. The CDR3 coding sequence is TGTGCCAGCAGCGCCCTCCCGGGGACTGAAGCTTTCTTT. Protein: CASSALPGTEAFF.

The V gene is TRBV28, the J gene TRBJ1-1, with D hard to call. This CDR3 has 12 amino acids. Germline CDR1 MDHEN, CDR2 SYDVKM. Trimming removed 3 bases at V and 5 bases at J, with 7 bases between. The CDR3 sequence is CASSFTPTEAFF. The CDR3 DNA follows: TGTGCCAGCAGTTTTACACCGACTGAAGCTTTCTTT.

The V and J genes are TRBV18 and TRBJ2-5; 13 bases match TRBD2. V trimming: 4 bases; J trimming: 2 bases; junction bases outside the gene matches: 4. This CDR3 is built from 16 residues. Looked up from germline, CDR1 is KGHSH and CDR2 is LQKENI. In DNA, the CDR3 is TGTGCCAGCTCACTTTGGACTAGCGGGGGTCAAGAGACCCAGTACTTC. Its translation: CASSLWTSGGQETQYF.

The chain links TRBV11-2 to TRBJ1-5, with TRBD1 identical over 9 bases. From germline, CDR1 is SGHAT and CDR2 FQNNGV. The CDR3 covers 15 residues. Trimming removed 4 bases from V and 6 bases from J; junction bases left unmatched: 7. CDR3 in amino acids: CASSSQGAWGQPQHF. The CDR3 DNA reads as TGTGCCAGCAGCTCACAGGGGGCATGGGGTCAGCCCCAGCATTTT.

The rearrangement joins TRBV11-2 to TRBJ1-1; TRBD1 might be the D (6 bases). The CDR3 covers 14 residues. Per the germline V gene, CDR1 is SGHAT and CDR2 is FQNNGV. Trimming pared 6 bases from V and 1 base from J, leaving 12 bases between. CDR3 loop: CASSPARGNTEAFF. The CDR3 DNA reads TGTGCCAGCAGTCCCGCCAGGGGGAACACTGAAGCTTTCTTT.

V usage is TRBV2 and J usage is TRBJ1-3, with TRBD1 matching 9 bases. Losses at the gene ends were 3 bases for V and 2 bases for J; bases not matched to a gene: 2. Per the germline V gene, CDR1 is SNHLY and CDR2 is FYNNEI. The CDR3 is made up of 15 amino acids. The CDR3 bases are TGTGCCAGCAGTGAGGGACAGGGAACTGGAAACACCATATATTTT. It specifies CASSEGQGTGNTIYF.

V gene TRBV6-5 combines with J gene TRBJ2-2; perhaps TRBD2 as D (5 bases). Germline lookup yields CDR1 MNHEY and CDR2 SVGAGI. The germline V and J ends were trimmed by 2 bases and 1 base, with 11 bases remaining between them. The CDR3 contains 16 residues. The CDR3 spells CASSYVGGKNTGELFF. CDR3 in DNA: TGTGCCAGCAGTTACGTAGGAGGAAAGAACACCGGGGAGCTGTTTTTT.

The gene calls are TRBV4-3 and TRBJ2-2; 12 positions agree with TRBD1. Trimming took 2 bases from V and 2 from J; bases not matched to a gene: 9. The CDR3 loop spans 19 amino acids. Per germline, CDR1 LGHNA and CDR2 YSLEER. CDR3 protein: CASSQTSRGQGANTGELFF. The CDR3 DNA follows: TGCGCCAGCAGCCAAACTTCAAGGGGACAGGGGGCCAACACCGGGGAGCTGTTTTTT.

As for this clone: Additional DNA sequences in this sample encode the identical CDR3. The chain links TRBV29-1 to TRBJ1-1, with D perhaps TRBD1 (5 bases). From germline, CDR1 is SQVTM and CDR2 ANQGSEA. The CDR3 runs 11 residues. Trimming cost V 3 bases and J 5 bases, with 7 bases left between them. The DNA for the CDR3 is TGCAGCGTTGATCGGGGGACTGAAGCTTTCTTT. Residues: CSVDRGTEAFF.

The genes are TRBV13 and TRBJ2-3; TRBD1 might be the D (5 bases). The CDR3 spans 14 residues. The germline CDR1 and CDR2 sequences are PRHDT and FYEKMQ (reference sequence). V was clipped by 3 bases and J by 4 bases, with 11 bases between them. The CDR3 DNA follows: TGTGCCAGCAGCTTGGCAGGGTATCCAGATACGCAGTATTTT. Its translation: CASSLAGYPDTQYF.

This clone turned up a few times. The CDR3: CASSPRQETQYF. CDR3 sequence (DNA): TGTGCCAGCAGCCCTCGCCAAGAGACCCAGTACTTC. The rearrangement links TRBV7-2 to TRBJ2-5; no reliable D call. CDR3 length: 12 residues. From germline, CDR1 is SGHTA and CDR2 FQGNSA. Trimming removed 5 bases at V and 1 base at J, with 5 bases between.

In DNA form, the CDR3 reads TGTGCCAGCTCACCATATCGGGGCAGACAGGGGTCGAGTGGAAACACCATATATTTT. This translates into CASSPYRGRQGSSGNTIYF. This rearrangement joins TRBV18 to TRBJ1-3, with 8 positions matching TRBD1. J was trimmed by 3 bases and V by 2 bases; bases with no gene match: 15. Germline assignment: CDR1 KGHSH and CDR2 LQKENI. There are 19 residues in the CDR3. The entire variable domain, with the rest obtained from reference TRBV18 and TRBJ1-3, is as follows: NAGVMQNPRHLVRRRGQEARLRCSPMKGHSHVYWYRQLPEEGLKFMVYLQKENIIDESGMPKERFSAEFPKEGPSILRIQQVVRGDSAAYFCASSPYRGRQGSSGNTIYFGEGSWLTVV.